This TCR beta chain was recovered during a study of T cells in Graves' hyperthyroidism and ophthalmopathy. There are 15 residues in the CDR3. V lost 4 bases, J lost 0 bases, and 10 bases lay in between. TCR beta CDR3 sequences were amplified from RNA transcripts. When the TCR CDR3 underwent first-round RT-PCR, the HTBI primer set was used. TCRdb itself ran the multiplex PCR reads through MiXCR, one entry per CDR3 protein. The sample comprises 300,000 to 350,000 distinct CDR3 sequences, roughly 23% of which are singletons, and around 48% rests with the top ten. About this clonotype itself: Its antigen remains unknown.

General observations from the study: Most clonotypes that expanded in the thyroid above 0.001 also showed up in blood.

What was sequenced was blood. This chain connects TRBV12-3 or TRBV12-4 to TRBJ1-5, with a tentative D call TRBD1 (5 bases). This TCR was recovered from a woman aged 45-60 years with Graves' hyperthyroidism. As DNA, the CDR3 is TGTGCCAGCAGTTCGGGGGTCAATAGCAATCAGCCCCAGCATTTT. This sequence encodes CASSSGVNSNQPQHF.